Included here is one T cell receptor (beta chain) sequence, with context. This record belongs to a study of blood T cell repertoires in COVID-19. Turning to the study itself: Acute and convalescent COVID-19 specimens originated in the United States, Italy and Spain. T cells, B-cell-depleted T cells, or PBMCs provided the cDNA or gDNA that served as material.

Measured with immunoSEQ multiplex PCR; TCRdb has only the in-frame clones, and not every one. Among around 340,000 clones listed, roughly 90% were seen once. Recruitment covered some 25 US areas and drew participants whose ages spanned about 18 to 89 years. Within the 2 weeks before study entry, each person in the exposed group met a COVID-19 case. The clonotype comes from a woman aged 25 to 39 who had been exposed to COVID-19. The sequencing sample was made of PBMCs or T cells enriched from blood (not recorded which).

CDR3 protein: CASSLLGEGDYGYTF. CDR3 sequence (DNA): TGTGCCAGCAGCCTTCTGGGGGAGGGGGACTATGGCTACACCTTC. The rearrangement joins TRBV7-9 to TRBJ1-2; D perhaps matches TRBD1 (6 bases). The V end was cut by 5 bases, the J end by 3 bases, with 16 bases between. The V gene's germline CDR1 is SEHNR and CDR2 FQNEAQ (reference sequence). This CDR3 contains 15 residues.